This T cell receptor (beta chain) was captured by sequencing in a study of metastatic and nonmetastatic thyroid tumors. The wider study: Samples came from malignant and benign thyroid patients, and repertoires were compared across blood and tumor or nodule tissue.

On this clone: Its specificity is not known.

Original processing methods: Building a distant-metastasis classifier for papillary thyroid cancer drew on CDR3 differences across clinicopathological groups. TCRdb re-processed the PCR reads through MiXCR. The V and J calls and clone size come from TCRdb's table, not from the authors' own analysis. The table lists around 28,000 clones, 10% to 15% of them singletons. Prior to thyroid surgery, none of the patients had received any treatment. Germline lookup yields CDR1 KGHSH and CDR2 LQKENI. CDR3 length equals 13 residues. V lost 4 bases to trimming and J lost 4 bases, with 10 bases between them. Whole-study findings and limits: It was reportedly found that TCR beta diversity was significantly higher in malignant thyroid tumors than in benign nodules, a difference seen in both blood and tumor samples.

This receptor was identified in a female donor with papillary thyroid cancer or a benign thyroid nodule (not recorded which). Some clones in this sample may be carry-over from other donors' samples. The chain uses TRBV18 and TRBJ1-2; D uncertain. Sequenced: blood. The CDR3 reads CASSRSDTYGYTF. DNA for the CDR3: TGTGCCAGCTCACGCTCGGATACCTATGGCTACACCTTC. The full variable domain, in which reference TRBV18 and TRBJ1-2 provide the parts outside the CDR3, is NAGVMQNPRHLVRRRGQEARLRCSPMKGHSHVYWYRQLPEEGLKFMVYLQKENIIDESGMPKERFSAEFPKEGPSILRIQQVVRGDSAAYFCASSRSDTYGYTFGSGTRLTVV.